A selection of T cell receptor beta chains follows, all from one sample in a study of regulatory T cells in long-lasting Graves disease. A single record per CDR3 protein comes from TCRdb applying MiXCR to the multiplex PCR reads. The repertoire holds 200,000 to 250,000 distinct CDR3 sequences, with around 20% as singletons. The sequences come from peripheral blood mononuclear cells (PBMCs), collected at new diagnosis, from a patient treated with antithyroid drugs. Source of these receptors: a female donor with Graves disease. Each CDR3 is given with its conserved first and last residue. The D gene is left open where the match is weak. Only some rows state a clone size, as once, few, many or a class for expanded clones.

D: NA; J: TRBJ1-2; V: TRBV4-3; size: many; CDR3: CASSQKTTGYYGYTF; DNA: TGCGCCAGCAGCCAAAAAACGACAGGATACTATGGCTACACCTTC
D: NA; J: TRBJ2-7; V: TRBV9; size: few; CDR3: CASSPGLMSSYEQYF; DNA: TGTGCCAGCAGCCCCGGACTTATGAGCTCCTACGAGCAGTACTTC
D: TRBD1; J: TRBJ2-5; V: TRBV12-3/TRBV12-4; size: many; CDR3: CASSRASRGPTQETQYF; DNA: TGTGCCAGCAGCCGAGCGTCGAGGGGGCCAACCCAAGAGACCCAGTACTTC
D: NA; J: TRBJ2-1; V: TRBV11-2; size: NA; CDR3: CASSLGRTAGTYNEQFF; DNA: TGTGCCAGCAGCTTAGGCCGAACCGCGGGGACGTACAATGAGCAGTTCTTC
D: TRBD1; J: TRBJ2-6; V: TRBV7-2; size: many; CDR3: CASSLRGPSGANVLTF; DNA: TGTGCCAGCAGCTTAAGGGGGCCATCGGGGGCCAACGTCCTGACTTTC
D: TRBD1; J: TRBJ1-2; V: TRBV7-2; size: many; CDR3: CASSLGPGQGFGYTF; DNA: TGTGCCAGCAGCTTAGGTCCGGGACAGGGTTTTGGCTACACCTTC
D: NA; J: TRBJ2-2; V: TRBV30; size: many; CDR3: CAWSVSGATGELFF; DNA: TGTGCCTGGAGTGTGTCTGGGGCCACCGGGGAGCTGTTTTTT
D: NA; J: TRBJ1-4; V: TRBV10-3; size: few; CDR3: CAISESQGGKLFF; DNA: TGTGCCATCAGTGAGTCACAGGGAGGAAAACTGTTTTTT
D: NA; J: TRBJ1-4; V: TRBV5-8; size: many; CDR3: CASSFYPTATNEKLFF; DNA: TGTGCCAGCAGCTTTTACCCGACAGCAACTAATGAAAAACTGTTTTTT
D: NA; J: TRBJ2-1; V: TRBV12-3/TRBV12-4; size: many; CDR3: CASRRLEPRNEQFF; DNA: TGTGCCAGCAGAAGACTTGAACCGAGAAATGAGCAGTTCTTC
D: NA; J: TRBJ2-7; V: TRBV5-1; size: many; CDR3: CASSLRETYEQYF; DNA: TGCGCCAGCAGCTTGCGTGAGACCTACGAGCAGTACTTC
D: NA; J: TRBJ2-7; V: TRBV19; size: few; CDR3: CASSYGRSGEQYF; DNA: TGTGCCAGTAGTTATGGCCGTTCAGGAGAGCAGTACTTC
D: TRBD2; J: TRBJ2-1; V: TRBV6-2/TRBV6-3; size: NA; CDR3: CASTSGTSAYNGQFF; DNA: TGTGCCAGCACCTCCGGGACTAGCGCCTACAATGGGCAGTTCTTC
D: TRBD2; J: TRBJ2-1; V: TRBV5-4; size: many; CDR3: CASSLVSGRSYNEQFF; DNA: TGTGCCAGCAGCTTGGTTAGCGGGAGGTCCTACAATGAGCAGTTCTTC
D: NA; J: TRBJ1-5; V: TRBV2; size: many; CDR3: CASSGAGNQPQHF; DNA: TGTGCCAGCAGTGGGGCGGGCAATCAGCCCCAGCATTTT
D: TRBD2; J: TRBJ2-5; V: TRBV5-6; size: NA; CDR3: CASSPEGRTSRQETQYF; DNA: TGTGCCAGCAGCCCGGAGGGTCGGACTAGCCGTCAAGAGACCCAGTACTTC
D: NA; J: TRBJ1-6; V: TRBV4-1; size: NA; CDR3: CASSQVTGFSPLHF; DNA: TGTGCCAGCAGCCAAGTCACAGGGTTTTCACCCCTCCACTTT
D: TRBD1; J: TRBJ1-2; V: TRBV3-1; size: many; CDR3: CASSQGLGQRRRAYGYTF; DNA: TGTGCCAGCAGCCAAGGTCTGGGACAGCGCCGGCGGGCCTATGGCTACACCTTC
D: NA; J: TRBJ2-1; V: TRBV29-1; size: many; CDR3: CSVGRVGAFSYNEQFF; DNA: TGCAGCGTTGGGAGAGTAGGGGCTTTTTCCTACAATGAGCAGTTCTTC
D: TRBD2; J: TRBJ2-3; V: TRBV20-1; size: many; CDR3: CSARKAGGRADTQYF; DNA: TGCAGTGCTCGAAAAGCGGGGGGGCGGGCAGATACGCAGTATTTT
D: NA; J: TRBJ1-5; V: TRBV5-6; size: NA; CDR3: CASSPRTQRNQPQHF; DNA: TGTGCCAGCAGCCCGAGGACCCAGAGGAATCAGCCCCAGCATTTT
D: NA; J: TRBJ2-5; V: TRBV15; size: many; CDR3: CATSREGRGRTSETQYF; DNA: TGTGCCACCAGCAGAGAGGGCAGGGGTCGGACGTCAGAGACCCAGTACTTC
D: NA; J: TRBJ2-6; V: TRBV3-1; size: many; CDR3: CASSHAGANVLTF; DNA: TGTGCCAGCAGCCATGCTGGGGCCAACGTCCTGACTTTC
D: NA; J: TRBJ1-1; V: TRBV20-1; size: many; CDR3: CSASPFGSANTEAFF; DNA: TGCAGTGCTAGTCCTTTTGGGTCAGCGAACACTGAAGCTTTCTTT
D: TRBD1; J: TRBJ2-1; V: TRBV5-1; size: many; CDR3: CASSPGQGRIEQFF; DNA: TGCGCCAGCAGCCCGGGACAGGGGAGAATTGAGCAGTTCTTC
D: NA; J: TRBJ1-5; V: TRBV7-2; size: many; CDR3: CASSLSSQPQHF; DNA: TGTGCCAGCAGCTTATCGAGTCAGCCCCAGCATTTT
D: NA; J: TRBJ2-7; V: TRBV5-1; size: many; CDR3: CASSLADYEQYF; DNA: TGTGCCAGCAGCTTAGCCGACTACGAGCAGTACTTC
D: NA; J: TRBJ2-1; V: TRBV2; size: many; CDR3: CASTTQGSEQFF; DNA: TGTGCCAGCACCACCCAGGGGAGTGAGCAGTTCTTC
D: NA; J: TRBJ2-1; V: TRBV27; size: few; CDR3: CASSLENRYNEQFF; DNA: TGTGCCAGCAGTTTAGAGAATCGGTACAATGAGCAGTTCTTC
D: NA; J: TRBJ1-4; V: TRBV19; size: NA; CDR3: CASSPPGLRHEKLFF; DNA: TGTGCCAGTAGTCCTCCGGGCCTACGGCATGAAAAACTGTTTTTT
D: NA; J: TRBJ2-2; V: TRBV6-1; size: few; CDR3: CASRDPSGELFF; DNA: TGTGCCAGCAGAGACCCATCCGGGGAGCTGTTTTTT
D: TRBD1; J: TRBJ2-2; V: TRBV5-5; size: NA; CDR3: CASSDRGTGELFF; DNA: TGTGCCAGCTCGGACAGGGGGACCGGGGAGCTGTTTTTT
D: NA; J: TRBJ2-2; V: TRBV6-5; size: NA; CDR3: CASSFGLPIAGELFF; DNA: TGTGCCAGCAGTTTCGGACTCCCGATCGCCGGGGAGCTGTTTTTT